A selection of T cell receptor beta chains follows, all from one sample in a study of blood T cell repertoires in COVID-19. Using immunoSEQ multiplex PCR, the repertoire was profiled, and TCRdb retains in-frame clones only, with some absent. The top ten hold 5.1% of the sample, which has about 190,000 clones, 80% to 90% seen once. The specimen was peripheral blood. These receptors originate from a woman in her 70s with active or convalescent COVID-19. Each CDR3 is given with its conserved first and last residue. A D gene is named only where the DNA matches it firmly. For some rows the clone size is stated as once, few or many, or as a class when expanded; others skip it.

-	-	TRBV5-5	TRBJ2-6	CASTYIQGEGRGANVLTF	TGTGCCAGCACCTATATACAGGGGGAGGGACGTGGGGCCAACGTCCTGACTTTC
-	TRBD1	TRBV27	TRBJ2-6	CASSSQGAGANVLTF	TGTGCCAGCAGTTCTCAGGGGGCTGGGGCCAACGTCCTGACTTTC
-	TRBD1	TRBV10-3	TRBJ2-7	CAIEARGTGSYEQYF	TGTGCCATTGAAGCCCGTGGGACAGGGTCCTACGAGCAGTACTTC
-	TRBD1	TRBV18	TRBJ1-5	CASSTTGIGQPQHF	TGTGCCAGCTCCACGACAGGGATAGGGCAGCCCCAGCATTTT
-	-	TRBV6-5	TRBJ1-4	CASSYSLGRGEKLFF	TGTGCCAGCAGTTACTCGCTGGGGCGAGGTGAAAAACTGTTTTTT
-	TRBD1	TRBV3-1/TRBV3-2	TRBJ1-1	CASSHIPGQLNTEAFF	TGTGCCAGCAGCCACATCCCGGGACAGTTGAACACTGAAGCTTTCTTT
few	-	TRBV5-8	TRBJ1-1	CASSLQLNTEAFF	TGTGCCAGCAGCTTACAGCTGAACACTGAAGCTTTCTTT
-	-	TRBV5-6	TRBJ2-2	CASSGDRNTGELFF	TGTGCCAGCAGCGGAGACAGGAACACCGGGGAGCTGTTTTTT
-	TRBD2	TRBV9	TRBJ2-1	CASSAALAVTYNEQFF	TGTGCCAGCAGCGCCGCTCTAGCGGTAACCTACAATGAGCAGTTCTTC
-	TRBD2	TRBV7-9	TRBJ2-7	CASSLASGSRNEQYF	TGTGCCAGCAGCTTAGCGAGCGGGAGTAGGAACGAGCAGTACTTC
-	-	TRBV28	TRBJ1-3	CASSFVQGGNTIYF	TGTGCCAGCAGTTTTGTCCAGGGAGGAAACACCATATATTTT
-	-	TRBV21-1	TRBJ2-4	CASSTIGTSGLNIQYF	TGTGCCAGCAGCACAATAGGGACTAGCGGTTTAAACATTCAGTACTTC
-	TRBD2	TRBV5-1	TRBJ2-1	CASSLTSRDYAYNEQFF	TGCGCCAGCAGCTTGACGTCCCGGGACTACGCCTACAATGAGCAGTTCTTC
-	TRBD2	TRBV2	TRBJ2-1	CASSELSGRGNEQFF	TGTGCCAGCAGTGAGCTAAGCGGGAGGGGGAATGAGCAGTTCTTC
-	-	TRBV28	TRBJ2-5	CASSLLGVETQYF	TGTGCCAGCAGTTTATTAGGGGTGGAGACCCAGTACTTC
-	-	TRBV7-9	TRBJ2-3	CAGASAGRTDTQYF	TGTGCCGGGGCCTCGGCAGGGCGCACAGATACGCAGTATTTT
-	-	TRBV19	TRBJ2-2	CASSIGRSAGELFF	TGTGCCAGTAGTATAGGAAGGAGCGCCGGGGAGCTGTTTTTT
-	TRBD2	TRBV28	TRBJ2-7	CASSFIPRASGRPHEQYF	TGTGCCAGCAGTTTCATACCTAGGGCTAGCGGGAGACCTCACGAGCAGTACTTC
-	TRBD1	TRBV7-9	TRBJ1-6	CASSLMGQVNSPLHF	TGTGCCAGCAGCTTAATGGGACAGGTTAATTCACCCCTCCACTTT
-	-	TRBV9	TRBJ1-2	CASSVGRRTYANYGYTF	TGTGCCAGCAGCGTAGGTCGTCGAACATATGCTAACTATGGCTACACCTTC
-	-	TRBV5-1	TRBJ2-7	CASSLVPGPGMGEQYF	TGCGCCAGCAGCTTGGTCCCGGGTCCGGGGATGGGGGAGCAGTACTTC
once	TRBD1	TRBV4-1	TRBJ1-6	CASSPPPRQGADSPLHF	TGCGCCAGCAGCCCCCCCCCGCGACAGGGAGCGGATTCACCCCTCCACTTT
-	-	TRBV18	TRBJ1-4	CASSPVKAEKLFF	TGTGCCAGCTCACCAGTAAAAGCTGAAAAACTGTTTTTT
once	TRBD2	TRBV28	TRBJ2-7	CASSSVPRTRLAGGSYEQYF	TGTGCCAGCAGTTCGGTGCCTCGGACAAGACTAGCGGGAGGAAGCTACGAGCAGTACTTC
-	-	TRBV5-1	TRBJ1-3	CASSPSGGAASGNTIYF	TGCGCCAGCAGCCCCTCCGGTGGGGCAGCCTCTGGAAACACCATATATTTT
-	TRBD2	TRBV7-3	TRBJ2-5	CASSLGGGKTQYF	TGTGCCAGCAGCTTAGGCGGGGGGAAGACCCAGTACTTC
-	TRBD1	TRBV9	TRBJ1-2	CASSRSTGAANYGYTF	TGTGCCAGCAGCAGAAGTACAGGGGCCGCAAACTATGGCTACACCTTC